These 21 T cell receptor beta chains were all obtained from the same sample, sequenced in a study of T-cell reconstitution after alpha-beta-depleted transplantation in children. Molecular barcoding with unique molecular identifiers was used for the TCRbeta library. MiXCR, applied by TCRdb to the PCR reads, yields one record per CDR3 protein. The sample holds about 640,000 distinct CDR3 sequences, around 16% seen once. The sample consisted of PBMCs from the stem cell graft donor, taken from the stem cell graft. All receptors derive from a human donor who donated a stem cell graft to a child with acute myeloid leukemia.

CDR3 region: CASSLADSLNQPQHF. The CDR3 nucleotides read TGTGCCAGCAGCTTAGCCGACAGTCTCAATCAGCCCCAGCATTTT. The rearrangement joins TRBV7-9 to TRBJ1-5; maybe TRBD1 (5 bases). V was shortened by 0 bases and J by 3 bases, with 9 bases between the two germline ends. The CDR3 is 15 amino acids. Per the germline V gene, CDR1 is SEHNR and CDR2 is FQNEAQ (reference sequence).

The chain uses TRBV5-1 and TRBJ2-5; D might be TRBD1 (6 bases). Per the germline V gene, CDR1 is SGHRS and CDR2 is YFSETQ. CDR3 length equals 16 residues. Trimming left V 1 base short and J 1 base short, with 14 bases between. The DNA of the CDR3 is TGCGCCAGCAGCTTGTTCCCGACAGGCATCCAAGAGACCCAGTACTTC. This codes for CASSLFPTGIQETQYF.

This clonotype was seen only a few times. The chain combines TRBV15 with TRBJ1-3; no clear D. Deletions cut 3 bases from V and 3 bases from J, with 9 bases between. The CDR3 is 14 residues long. The germline gives CDR1 LNHNV, CDR2 YYDKDF (reference sequence). CDR3 sequence (DNA): TGTGCCACCAGCAGGGGCCAGGTTGGAAACACCATATATTTT. Protein sequence: CATSRGQVGNTIYF.

This clonotype was seen repeatedly, ten times or more. The chain uses TRBV20-1 and TRBJ2-3; 7 bases line up with TRBD2. The germline V gene encodes CDR1 DFQATT and CDR2 SNEGSKA (reference sequence). CDR3 length: 16 amino acids. With V trimmed by 0 bases and J by 4 bases, 10 bases remained unmatched. CDR3 sequence: CSARDDGGVMADTQYF. DNA of the CDR3: TGCAGTGCTAGAGATGATGGGGGGGTTATGGCAGATACGCAGTATTTT.

This clonotype was seen many times. The chain employs TRBV20-1 and TRBJ2-2; TRBD1 matches at 9 bases. CDR3 length: 17 residues. Germline V gene data show CDR1 as DFQATT and CDR2 as SNEGSKA (reference sequence). The junction had 6 bases not matched to a gene; V was cut back by 0 bases and J by 1 base. The CDR3 DNA is TGCAGTGCTAGAGACCGTAACAGGGGGCTGAACACCGGGGAGCTGTTTTTT. Protein product: CSARDRNRGLNTGELFF.

This clonotype was detected only a few times. J is TRBJ1-4 and V is TRBV11-2; 8 nucleotides agree with TRBD1. This CDR3 is built from 14 residues. Germline CDR1 SGHAT, CDR2 FQNNGV. The V segment lost 5 bases and the J segment 8 bases; nucleotides outside the gene matches: 7. The CDR3: CASSSTTGEEKLFF. The DNA for the CDR3 is TGTGCCAGCAGCAGTACGACAGGGGAGGAAAAACTGTTTTTT.

As DNA, the CDR3 is TGTGCCTGGTCCGGGACAGGGGCGAACGGGGAGCTGTTTTTT. This translates into CAWSGTGANGELFF. The rearrangement joins TRBV30 to TRBJ2-2, with TRBD1 identical over 10 bases. The V segment lost 5 bases and the J segment 7 bases; nucleotides outside the gene matches: 7. The germline V gene encodes CDR1 GTSNPN and CDR2 SVGIG (reference sequence). This CDR3 region has 14 residues.

The sample holds many counts of this clonotype. V and J are TRBV5-1 and TRBJ2-2; the match to TRBD2 covers 7 bases. Germline CDR1 reads SGHRS; CDR2 reads YFSETQ. This CDR3 region has 13 residues. Unmatched junction bases numbered 7, after V lost 3 bases and J lost 11 bases. The CDR3 nucleotides are TGCGCCAGCAGCTCGACGCCGGGACTAGAGCTGTTTTTT. Translated: CASSSTPGLELFF.

This clonotype was seen a few times. This chain joins TRBV7-8 and TRBJ2-1; D is possibly TRBD2 (5 bases). Trimming took 1 base from V and 5 from J, leaving 9 bases between them. CDR3 length: 14 residues. Germline CDR1 reads SGHVS; CDR2 reads FQNEAQ. CDR3 amino acids: CASSLEPADNEQFF. DNA of the CDR3: TGTGCCAGCAGCTTAGAGCCAGCGGACAATGAGCAGTTCTTC.

This clonotype was counted a few times. The rearrangement joins TRBV7-9 to TRBJ1-4, with D possibly TRBD1 on 5 matching bases. Germline CDR1 SEHNR, CDR2 FQNEAQ (reference sequence). The V end lost 0 bases, the J end lost 4 bases, and 12 bases lay between the germline ends. This CDR3 is 16 amino acids long. The CDR3 is CASSLARGEVNEKLFF. CDR3 in DNA: TGTGCCAGCAGCTTAGCGCGGGGGGAAGTTAATGAAAAACTGTTTTTT.

Ten or more counts support this clonotype. The CDR3 spells CSASSSGEKQFF. The CDR3 nucleotides are TGCAGTGCTAGTTCTAGCGGGGAAAAGCAGTTCTTC. The genes are TRBV20-1 and TRBJ2-1, with 9 bases identical to TRBD2. There are 12 residues in the CDR3. Germline CDR1 is DFQATT and CDR2 is SNEGSKA (reference sequence). V lost 3 bases and J lost 11; bases outside the gene matches: 5.

This clonotype has more than one count but fewer than ten. This rearrangement joins TRBV30 to TRBJ2-2; D is possibly TRBD2 (5 bases). In germline, CDR1 is GTSNPN, CDR2 SVGIG (reference sequence). The ends were cut back, 0 bases at V and 5 bases at J, with 7 bases in the middle. The CDR3 contains 13 residues. CDR3 bases: TGTGCCTGGAGTGTAGAGCGGACCGGGGAGCTGTTTTTT. Residues: CAWSVERTGELFF.

This rearrangement joins TRBV6-2 or TRBV6-3 to TRBJ2-7; D is unresolved. Germline CDR1 is MNHEY and CDR2 is SVGEGT. V was pared by 0 bases and J by 3 bases, with 3 bases between. The CDR3 runs 12 residues. The CDR3 DNA sequence: TGTGCCAGCAGTTACTCCCGCTACGAGCAGTACGTC. Translation: CASSYSRYEQYV.

V and J are TRBV6-5 and TRBJ1-2; 7 bases fit TRBD1. CDR3 length: 17 residues. The germline gives CDR1 MNHEY, CDR2 SVGAGI. V was clipped by 4 bases and J by 2 bases; unmatched bases: 13. For the CDR3, the DNA is TGTGCCAGCAGTTTTGGACAGGCCAAAACGGCAAACTATGGCTACACCTTC. Its translation is CASSFGQAKTANYGYTF.

This clonotype was observed at least ten times. The chain couples TRBV10-3 to TRBJ2-7; D is possibly TRBD1 (6 bases). V was pared by 3 bases and J by 1 base, with 7 bases between. CDR1 is ENHRY, CDR2 SYGVKD, per germline. The CDR3 has 13 amino acids. This chain's CDR3 is CAISDTGSYEQYV. The CDR3 region has the DNA TGTGCCATCAGTGATACAGGGTCCTACGAGCAGTACGTC.

The gene calls are TRBV18 and TRBJ1-5, with TRBD1 matching 10 bases. The germline V gene has CDR1 KGHSH and CDR2 LQKENI. Germline trimming cut 6 bases from V and 7 bases from J; bases unmatched to any gene: 6. This CDR3 is 14 amino acids long. As DNA, the CDR3 is TGTGCCAGCTCCTTTGGGACAGGGGAGCAGCCCCAGCATTTT. Its protein is CASSFGTGEQPQHF.

The DNA for the CDR3 is TGTGCCAGCAGCCGGACAGCCCGACGCACAGATACGCAGTATTTT. This gives the protein CASSRTARRTDTQYF. The genes are TRBV21-1 and TRBJ2-3; whether TRBD1, the table's D call, matches the DNA was not checked. TRBV21-1 is listed as a pseudogene. There are 15 residues in the CDR3.

The V and J genes are TRBV24-1 and TRBJ2-3; tentative D call: TRBD2 (5 bases). V lost 9 bases and J lost 2, with 14 bases in between. The germline CDR1 and CDR2 sequences are KGHDR and SFDVKD. The CDR3 length is 14 residues. The CDR3 nucleotides are TGTGCCACCTCTACCGCCGGGGTCACAGATACGCAGTATTTT. Translated: CATSTAGVTDTQYF.

This clonotype was observed at least ten times. The chain uses TRBV20-1 and TRBJ2-7, with 11 bases matching TRBD1. CDR1 is DFQATT and CDR2 is SNEGSKA in the germline V gene (reference sequence). CDR3 length equals 14 residues. V shed 4 bases, J shed 4 bases, and the junction held 6 bases outside the gene matches. DNA for the CDR3: TGCAGTGCTACCCGGGACAGGGGGAAGTACGAGCAGTACTTC. Its translation: CSATRDRGKYEQYF.

This chain links TRBV5-2 with TRBJ2-1; the table calls TRBD1, which could not be checked here. TRBV5-2 is tagged as a pseudogene. This CDR3 contains 14 residues. The CDR3 loop reads CAIGSRVRWHEQFF. CDR3 in DNA: TGTGCCATCGGCTCCCGGGTCAGGTGGCATGAGCAGTTCTTC.

V is TRBV11-1 and J is TRBJ1-2; the D gene is possibly TRBD1 (6 bases). Germline V gene lookup returns CDR1 SGHAT and CDR2 FQDESV (reference sequence). Between the trimmed V and J ends, which lost 6 bases and 8 bases, there was a span of 25 bases. The CDR3 totals 16 residues. CDR3 nucleotide sequence: TGTGCCAGCAGAGAGGACAGCGCTGGAAGCCGGCAGGGCTACACCTTC. Protein product: CASREDSAGSRQGYTF.